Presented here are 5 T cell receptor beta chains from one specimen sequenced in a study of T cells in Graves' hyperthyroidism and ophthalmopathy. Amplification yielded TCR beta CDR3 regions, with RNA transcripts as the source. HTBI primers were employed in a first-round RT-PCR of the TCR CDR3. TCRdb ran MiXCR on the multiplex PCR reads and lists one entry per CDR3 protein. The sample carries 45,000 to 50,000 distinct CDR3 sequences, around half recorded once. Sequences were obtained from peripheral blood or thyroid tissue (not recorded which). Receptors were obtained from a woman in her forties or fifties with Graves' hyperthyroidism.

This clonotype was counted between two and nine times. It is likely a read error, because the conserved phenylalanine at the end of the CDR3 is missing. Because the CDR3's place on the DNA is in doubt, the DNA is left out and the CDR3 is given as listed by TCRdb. CDR3 protein: CSARDRATSY. The chain links TRBV20-1 to TRBJ1-1; the D call of TRBD1 is as the table states it, not checked on the DNA. The CDR3 is 10 amino acids long, termini counted. Per germline, CDR1 DFQATT and CDR2 SNEGSKA (reference sequence).

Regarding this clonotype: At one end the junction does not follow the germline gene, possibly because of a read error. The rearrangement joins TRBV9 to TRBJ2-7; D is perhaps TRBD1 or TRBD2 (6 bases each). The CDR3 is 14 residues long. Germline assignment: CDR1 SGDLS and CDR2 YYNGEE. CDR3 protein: CASSQGGDTGELYF. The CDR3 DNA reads TGTGCCAGCAGCCAAGGAGGGGACACCGGGGAGCTGTACTTC.

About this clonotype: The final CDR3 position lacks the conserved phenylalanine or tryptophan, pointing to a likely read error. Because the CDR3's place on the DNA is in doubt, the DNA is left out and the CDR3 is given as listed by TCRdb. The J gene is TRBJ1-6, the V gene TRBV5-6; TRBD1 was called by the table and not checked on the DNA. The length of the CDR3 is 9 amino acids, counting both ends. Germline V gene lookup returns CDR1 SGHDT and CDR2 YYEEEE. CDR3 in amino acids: CASKWGQNY.

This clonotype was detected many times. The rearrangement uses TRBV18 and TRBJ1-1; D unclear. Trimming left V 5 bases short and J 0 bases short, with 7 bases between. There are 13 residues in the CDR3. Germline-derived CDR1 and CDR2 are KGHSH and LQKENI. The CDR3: CASSAQVNTEAFF. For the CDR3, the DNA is TGTGCCAGCTCAGCCCAGGTGAACACTGAAGCTTTCTTT.

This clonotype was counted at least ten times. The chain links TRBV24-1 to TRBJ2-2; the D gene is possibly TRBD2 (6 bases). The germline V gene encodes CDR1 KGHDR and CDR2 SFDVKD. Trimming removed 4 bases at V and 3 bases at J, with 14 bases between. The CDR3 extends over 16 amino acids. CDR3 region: CATSDDRLGYTGELFF. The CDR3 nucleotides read TGTGCCACCAGTGACGACCGACTAGGGTACACCGGGGAGCTGTTTTTT.